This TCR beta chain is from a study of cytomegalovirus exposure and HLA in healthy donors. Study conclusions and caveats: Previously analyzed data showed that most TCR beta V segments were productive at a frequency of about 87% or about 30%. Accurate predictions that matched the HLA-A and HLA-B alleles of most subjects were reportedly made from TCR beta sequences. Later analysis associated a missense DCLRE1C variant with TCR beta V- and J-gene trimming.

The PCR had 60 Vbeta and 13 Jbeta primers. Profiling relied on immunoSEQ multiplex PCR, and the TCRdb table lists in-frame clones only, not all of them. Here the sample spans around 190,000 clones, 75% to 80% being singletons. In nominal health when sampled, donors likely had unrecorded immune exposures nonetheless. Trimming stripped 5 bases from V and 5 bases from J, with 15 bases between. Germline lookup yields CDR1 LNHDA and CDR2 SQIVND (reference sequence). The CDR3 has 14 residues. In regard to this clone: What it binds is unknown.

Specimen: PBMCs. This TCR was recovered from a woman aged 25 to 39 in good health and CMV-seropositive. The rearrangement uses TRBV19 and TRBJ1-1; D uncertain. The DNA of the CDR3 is TGTGCCAGTAGTCCAACCGCGGGAGGGACTGAAGCTTTCTTT. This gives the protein CASSPTAGGTEAFF.